This T cell receptor (beta chain) was retrieved from a study of blood T cell repertoires in COVID-19. Study in general: Acute-phase and convalescent COVID-19 samples originated in the United States, Italy and Spain. From T cells, B-cell-depleted T cells, or PBMCs came the material, which was cDNA or gDNA.

The CDR3 has 14 residues. The V end lost 4 bases, the J end lost 0 bases, and 10 bases lay between the germline ends. Germline CDR1 reads MNHNY; CDR2 reads SVGAGI (reference sequence). Original handling: How many nucleated cells were present was estimated from reference gene primer amplification. Assay: immunoSEQ multiplex PCR; the TCRdb copy retains only in-frame clones and omits some. That table supplies the V and J calls and clone size; D and trimming were determined from the DNA. The sample has 200,000 to 300,000 clones; 70% to 90% are singletons. Individuals drawn from around 24 US areas were roughly 18 to 95 years old.

This TCR came from a woman in her thirties or forties with acute COVID-19. The sequenced sample consisted of PBMCs or T cells enriched from blood (not recorded which). V and J are TRBV6-6 and TRBJ2-7, with TRBD2 as a possible D gene (6 bases). The CDR3 DNA sequence: TGTGCCAGCAGTTTCTCCGGGAGCTCCTACGAGCAGTACTTC. Protein: CASSFSGSSYEQYF.